The sequence of this TCR beta chain was determined in a study of blood T cells in healthy people across ages. This clonotype was seen a single time. Its specificity is not known. Points from the study as a whole: Fewer expanded clones and more diversity marked long-lived versus aged donors.

Germline CDR1 MGHRA, CDR2 YSYEKL. The CDR3 runs 14 residues. The people who gave samples were healthy Caucasians from Russia, aged about 6 to 95. Every donor contributed roughly 10 milliliters of peripheral blood by blood draw. A second PCR, run for about 7 to 12 cycles, used a sample-barcoded 5' primer plus a J-beta primer mix. Every cDNA molecule bore a tag from a template-switch adaptor containing 12 random nucleotides. From the 5' RACE reads, TCRdb called clonotypes with MiXCR, one entry per CDR3 protein. Altogether 850,000 to 1,000,000 distinct CDR3 sequences are present, roughly 51% being singletons, with the ten largest covering 20% to 25%.

This clonotype was obtained from a woman aged 55-75 years in good health. The sample consisted of blood. The chain uses TRBV4-1 and TRBJ2-7; tentative D call: TRBD1 (5 bases). The end of the DNA fits TRBJ2-5 better, so the J call may be wrong. The CDR3 here is CASSQQGWQETQYF. The CDR3 bases are TGCGCCAGCAGCCAACAGGGTTGGCAAGAGACCCAGTACTTC.